Shown below are 27 T cell receptor beta chains from a single sample sequenced in a study of T cell responses to AZD1222 COVID-19 vaccine. Clones were sequenced by immunoSEQ multiplex PCR, and TCRdb holds only the in-frame ones, with some missing. The table records 85,000 or so clones, about 90% of them present only once. The sample here was peripheral blood, taken 28 days after the second AZD1222 dose. These receptors originate from an adult who received the AZD1222 COVID-19 vaccine.

The V gene is TRBV7-9, the J gene TRBJ2-1; 7 bases match TRBD2. There are 15 residues in the CDR3. Per the germline V gene, CDR1 is SEHNR and CDR2 is FQNEAQ (reference sequence). Trimming cost V 3 bases and J 3 bases; bases outside gene matches: 5. CDR3 region: CASSFGLVRYNEQFF. The CDR3 DNA sequence: TGTGCCAGCAGCTTCGGACTAGTCCGCTACAATGAGCAGTTCTTC.

The CDR3 region is CASSLGPEGVEGEQYF. CDR3 DNA sequence: TGCGCCAGCAGCTTGGGTCCAGAGGGCGTCGAAGGCGAGCAGTACTTC. The rearrangement joins TRBV5-1 to TRBJ2-7, with TRBD2 as a possible D gene (5 bases). V dropped 0 bases and J dropped 6 bases, with 19 bases sitting between them. The CDR3 contains 16 residues. Germline V gene lookup returns CDR1 SGHRS and CDR2 YFSETQ.

V and J are TRBV30 and TRBJ2-1; the D is unclear. The CDR3 sequence is 12 residues long. Trimming left V 0 bases short and J 10 bases short, with 10 bases between. Germline CDR1 and CDR2: GTSNPN and SVGIG (reference sequence). The CDR3 sequence is CAWSVTGWEQFF. CDR3 DNA sequence: TGTGCCTGGAGTGTAACCGGGTGGGAGCAGTTCTTC.

This chain connects TRBV4-2 to TRBJ2-7, with D perhaps matching TRBD1 or TRBD2 (6 bases each). V was clipped by 5 bases and J by 2 bases, with 19 bases between them. This CDR3 has 16 residues. Per germline, CDR1 LGHNA and CDR2 YNFKEQ. CDR3 in DNA: TGTGCCAGCAGCAGAGAGGGTCGGGGGCAGACCTACGAGCAGTACTTC. Amino acids: CASSREGRGQTYEQYF.

CDR3 amino acids: CASSLDQGGSYEQYF. The CDR3 DNA follows: TGTGCCAGCAGCTTGGATCAGGGGGGCTCCTACGAGCAGTACTTC. The chain carries TRBV5-6 and TRBJ2-7; D might be TRBD1 (7 bases). With 0 bases removed from V and 0 bases from J, the gap between germline ends came to 10 bases. The CDR3 totals 15 residues. Germline CDR1 reads SGHDT; CDR2 reads YYEEEE.

The chain carries TRBV24-1 and TRBJ1-5; D perhaps matches TRBD1 (6 bases). V was pared by 2 bases and J by 6 bases, with 10 bases between. CDR3 length equals 14 residues. In germline, CDR1 is KGHDR, CDR2 SFDVKD. CDR3 bases: TGTGCCACCAGTGATTCCAGGGGCGGTCAGCCCCAGCATTTT. This encodes CATSDSRGGQPQHF.

The chain recombines TRBV7-2 with TRBJ1-6, with D maybe TRBD1 (5 bases). The CDR3 totals 15 residues. Germline assignment: CDR1 SGHTA and CDR2 FQGNSA. V lost 1 base and J lost 9, with 13 bases in between. CDR3 in amino acids: CASSLVNRHGSPLHF. For the CDR3, the DNA is TGTGCCAGCAGCTTAGTGAACAGGCACGGTTCACCCCTCCACTTT.

The chain combines TRBV5-1 with TRBJ2-1, with 10 bases fitting TRBD2. Germline V gene data show CDR1 as SGHRS and CDR2 as YFSETQ. The CDR3 sequence is 20 residues long. V lost 0 bases, J lost 7 bases, and 19 bases stayed unmatched. In DNA form, the CDR3 reads TGCGCCAGCAGCTTGGCTTTGAAGGCTAGCGGGGGTCTGGGTGGAAATGAGCAGTTCTTC. Translation: CASSLALKASGGLGGNEQFF.

The chain recombines TRBV9 with TRBJ1-3; the match to TRBD1 covers 8 bases. V shed 3 bases, J shed 0 bases, and the junction held 2 bases outside the gene matches. CDR1 is SGDLS, CDR2 YYNGEE, per germline. The CDR3 totals 15 residues. Here the CDR3 DNA reads TGTGCCAGCAGCGCCGACAGGGGCTCTGGAAACACCATATATTTT. It is translated as CASSADRGSGNTIYF.

V usage is TRBV5-4 and J usage is TRBJ2-7; tentatively, D is TRBD1 or TRBD2 (6 bases each). Germline values: CDR1 SGHNT, CDR2 YYREEE (reference sequence). V lost 3 bases to trimming and J lost 0 bases, with 13 bases between them. The CDR3 runs to 15 residues. Here the CDR3 DNA reads TGTGCCAGCAGCTCCACGGGGGCCAGCTCCTACGAGCAGTACTTC. Its protein is CASSSTGASSYEQYF.

The gene calls are TRBV27 and TRBJ1-2; 7 bases agree with TRBD1. After removal of 5 bases from V and 7 bases from J, the junction contained 16 bases not matched to a gene. In germline, CDR1 is MNHEY, CDR2 SMNVEV (reference sequence). CDR3 size: 16 residues. The CDR3 loop is CASSEGTRRGGLGYTF. The CDR3 DNA follows: TGTGCCAGCAGTGAAGGGACCCGGAGAGGGGGCCTTGGCTACACCTTC.

The chain uses TRBV6-5 and TRBJ2-5; D possibly corresponds to TRBD2 (7 bases). The V end was cut by 0 bases, the J end by 5 bases, with 10 bases between. CDR1 is MNHEY and CDR2 is SVGAGI in the germline V gene. This CDR3 spans 14 amino acids. The CDR3 reads CASSYSGGQETQYF. CDR3 coding DNA: TGTGCCAGCAGTTACTCGGGGGGGCAGGAGACCCAGTACTTC.

The chain joins TRBV9 to TRBJ2-1; no reliable D call. V was pared by 0 bases and J by 9 bases, with 10 bases between. Germline CDR1 SGDLS, CDR2 YYNGEE. CDR3 length equals 13 residues. CDR3 residues: CASSVEGRGEQFF. CDR3 nucleotides: TGTGCCAGCAGCGTAGAGGGCCGAGGTGAGCAGTTCTTC.

The V gene is TRBV10-1, the J gene TRBJ2-1, with D unresolved. Germline CDR1 reads WNHNN; CDR2 reads SYGVQD (reference sequence). There are 16 residues in the CDR3. Trimming removed 8 bases at V and 8 bases at J, with 25 bases between. The CDR3 region is CASPSRAGLLGDEQFF. CDR3 sequence (DNA): TGCGCCAGCCCCTCTAGGGCCGGCCTACTCGGTGATGAGCAGTTCTTC.

The chain is built from TRBV12-3 or TRBV12-4 and TRBJ1-1, with a possible D match to TRBD1 (5 bases). CDR3 length: 13 amino acids. The ends were cut back, 3 bases at V and 9 bases at J, with 14 bases in the middle. The CDR3 bases are TGTGCCAGCAGTTTTTCAGGGAGCTACAAAGCTTTCTTT. Encoded protein: CASSFSGSYKAFF.

The chain is built from TRBV14 and TRBJ1-2; 12 positions match TRBD1. This CDR3 contains 19 residues. After removal of 0 bases from V and 1 base from J, the junction contained 9 bases not matched to a gene. Germline loops: CDR1 SGHDN, CDR2 FVKESK. CDR3 amino acids: CASSQENLWDRGLNYGYTF. CDR3 nucleotides: TGTGCCAGCAGCCAAGAGAATCTGTGGGACAGGGGGCTTAACTATGGCTACACCTTC.

J is TRBJ1-3 and V is TRBV30, with D unclear. V was shortened by 2 bases and J by 2 bases, with 7 bases between the two germline ends. The CDR3 sequence is 13 residues long. Germline loops: CDR1 GTSNPN, CDR2 SVGIG (reference sequence). The CDR3 region is CAWSTGTGNTIYF. The CDR3 bases are TGTGCCTGGAGTACTGGGACTGGAAACACCATATATTTT.

The V and J genes are TRBV7-2 and TRBJ1-1; D might be TRBD1 (5 bases). CDR1 is SGHTA and CDR2 is FQGNSA in the germline V gene. V was shortened by 4 bases and J by 4 bases, with 16 bases between the two germline ends. CDR3 length: 15 amino acids. The chain's CDR3 is CASSSGSRAATEAFF. Here the CDR3 DNA reads TGTGCCAGCAGCTCCGGCTCCAGGGCGGCCACTGAAGCTTTCTTT.

The chain has TRBV3-1 (or the pseudogene TRBV3-2) and TRBJ1-1, with 7 bases aligning to TRBD1. Germline CDR1 reads LGHDT; CDR2 reads YNNKEL (reference sequence). The J segment lost 6 bases and the V segment lost 1 base, leaving 5 bases of the junction unmatched. This CDR3 has 14 amino acids. This chain's CDR3 is CASSQGTGQAEAFF. The CDR3 DNA is TGTGCCAGCAGCCAAGGGACAGGCCAGGCTGAAGCTTTCTTT.

The chain employs TRBV28 and TRBJ2-7; D is undetermined. The ends were cut back, 3 bases at V and 5 bases at J, with 11 bases in the middle. CDR1 and CDR2 from the germline V gene are MDHEN and SYDVKM. The CDR3 length is 13 residues. The chain's CDR3 is CASSFIDSDEQYF. CDR3 coding DNA: TGTGCCAGCAGTTTTATTGATTCCGACGAGCAGTACTTC.

The chain joins TRBV2 to TRBJ1-1; D is undetermined. Germline CDR1 reads SNHLY; CDR2 reads FYNNEI. V lost 5 bases, J lost 2 bases, and 12 bases lay in between. The CDR3 extends over 14 amino acids. The CDR3 is CASSYLDTNTEAFF. The CDR3 DNA is TGTGCCAGCAGTTACCTGGATACCAACACTGAAGCTTTCTTT. The whole variable domain, filled in from reference TRBV2 and TRBJ1-1, reads EPEVTQTPSHQVTQMGQEVILRCVPISNHLYFYWYRQILGQKVEFLVSFYNNEISEKSEIFDDQFSVERPDGSNFTLKIRSTKLEDSAMYFCASSYLDTNTEAFFGQGTRLTVV.

V gene TRBV29-1 combines with J gene TRBJ1-6; D is possibly TRBD1 (5 bases). Per germline, CDR1 SQVTM and CDR2 ANQGSEA. CDR3 length equals 13 residues. V was pared by 8 bases and J by 8 bases, with 16 bases between. In DNA form, the CDR3 reads TGCAGCTCCGGACGAGCGGGGGATTCACCCCTCCACTTT. This translates into CSSGRAGDSPLHF. The full variable domain, in which reference TRBV29-1 and TRBJ1-6 provide the parts outside the CDR3, is SAVISQKPSRDICQRGTSLTIQCQVDSQVTMMFWYRQQPGQSLTLIATANQGSEATYESGFVIDKFPISRPNLTFSTLTVSNMSPEDSSIYLCSSGRAGDSPLHFGNGTRLTVT.

The V call is TRBV15, the J call TRBJ2-1; TRBD2 aligns across 11 bases. J was trimmed by 10 bases and V by 0 bases; bases with no gene match: 11. The CDR3 runs to 17 residues. The germline V gene has CDR1 LNHNV and CDR2 YYDKDF (reference sequence). The CDR3 spells CATSRDPTSGIRGEQFF. Written as DNA, the CDR3 is TGTGCCACCAGCAGAGATCCGACTAGCGGGATAAGGGGGGAGCAGTTCTTC. The full variable domain, its missing parts supplied by reference TRBV15 and TRBJ2-1, is DAMVIQNPRYQVTQFGKPVTLSCSQTLNHNVMYWYQQKSSQAPKLLFHYYDKDFNNEADTPDNFQSRRPNTSFCFLDIRSPGLGDTAMYLCATSRDPTSGIRGEQFFGPGTRLTVL.

A single count supports this clone. The V gene is TRBV18, the J gene TRBJ2-7, with 11 bases identical to TRBD2. This CDR3 region has 16 residues. With V trimmed by 4 bases and J by 2 bases, 7 bases remained unmatched. Germline-derived CDR1 and CDR2 are KGHSH and LQKENI. The DNA for the CDR3 is TGTGCCAGCTCACAGGTACTAGCGGGAGAAGCCTACGAGCAGTACTTC. The encoded protein is CASSQVLAGEAYEQYF. The full variable domain, rest sourced from reference TRBV18 and TRBJ2-7, is NAGVMQNPRHLVRRRGQEARLRCSPMKGHSHVYWYRQLPEEGLKFMVYLQKENIIDESGMPKERFSAEFPKEGPSILRIQQVVRGDSAAYFCASSQVLAGEAYEQYFGPGTRLTVT.

The CDR3 reads CASTPRRELYGYTF. The CDR3 DNA is TGTGCCAGTACTCCGAGACGGGAACTCTATGGCTACACCTTC. V is TRBV5-4 and J is TRBJ1-2, with D uncertain. Germline loops: CDR1 SGHNT, CDR2 YYREEE (reference sequence). Trimming removed 8 bases at V and 4 bases at J, with 18 bases between. This CDR3 contains 14 residues.

The chain carries TRBV28 and TRBJ2-7, with D unclear. Germline values: CDR1 MDHEN, CDR2 SYDVKM. This CDR3 is built from 15 residues. V was pared by 2 bases and J by 2 bases, with 13 bases between. The CDR3 DNA follows: TGTGCCAGCAGTTTAGGCCTAGTCCAGACCTACGAGCAGTACTTC. Its translation: CASSLGLVQTYEQYF.

CDR3 sequence reads: CASSLPSSYNSPLHF. For the CDR3, the DNA is TGTGCCAGCAGCTTACCGAGCTCCTATAATTCACCCCTCCACTTT. V and J are TRBV5-4 and TRBJ1-6; no reliable D call. The germline CDR1 and CDR2 sequences are SGHNT and YYREEE (reference sequence). This CDR3 spans 15 amino acids. V gave up 2 bases and J gave up 0 bases, with 6 bases separating them.